Listed below are T cell receptor beta chains from one sample, sequenced in a study of PD-1 blockade in mismatch repair-deficient tumors. TCRdb's copy holds only in-frame clones and misses some; the assay was immunoSEQ multiplex PCR. The table shows 45,000 to 60,000 clones, with 78% occurring only once. Specimen: peripheral blood, collected 4 weeks after starting pembrolizumab. Receptor source: an adult with mismatch repair-deficient cancer. Both conserved end residues are part of each CDR3. A D gene is named only where the DNA matches it firmly. The listing skips clone size in some rows; elsewhere it reads once, few, many or a size class.

TRBJ2-1	TRBV28	.	.	TGTGCCAGCAGTCCCCCCGTTGGGAGAGGTGCCAATGAGCAGTTCTTC	CASSPPVGRGANEQFF
TRBJ1-5	TRBV27	.	.	TGTGCCAGCAGTCGCCGGGCCGAGAATAGCAATCAGCCCCAGCATTTT	CASSRRAENSNQPQHF
TRBJ2-1	TRBV7-2	TRBD2	.	TGTGCCAGCAGCTTAGCCTCCAGCGGGAGGCACTCCTACAATGAGCAGTTCTTC	CASSLASSGRHSYNEQFF
TRBJ2-5	TRBV6-6	TRBD1	once	TGTGCCAGCAGCCGACAGGGGGCGGGGGAGACCCAGTACTTC	CASSRQGAGETQYF
TRBJ1-1	TRBV19	.	.	TGTGCCACACGGATGAACACTGAAGCTTTCTTT	CATRMNTEAFF
TRBJ2-6	TRBV6-5	.	few	TGTGCCAGCAGTTACGGTCAGGGGTCCGGGGCCAACGTCCTGACTTTC	CASSYGQGSGANVLTF
TRBJ1-1	TRBV5-1	.	few	TGCGCCAGCAGCCCTTCGGGGCCCACTGAAGCTTTCTTT	CASSPSGPTEAFF
TRBJ2-6	TRBV27	.	.	TGTGCCAGCAGTACCGGCGTCTCTGGGGCCAACGTCCTGACTTTC	CASSTGVSGANVLTF
TRBJ2-3	TRBV10-1	TRBD2	.	TGCGCCATTTCCGGCGAGGGAGGGAGGACCACAGATACGCAGTATTTT	CAISGEGGRTTDTQYF
TRBJ2-2	TRBV14	.	.	TGTGCCAGCAGCCAAGAGAGGAGGGGTACCGGGGAGCTGTTTTTT	CASSQERRGTGELFF
TRBJ2-1	TRBV12-5	.	once	TGTGCTAGTGGTACTATAGGAAGCAATGAGCAGTTCTTC	CASGTIGSNEQFF
TRBJ2-5	TRBV29-1	TRBD1	.	TGCAGCGTGCGGGACAGGGTCCAAGAGACCCAGTACTTC	CSVRDRVQETQYF
TRBJ1-2	TRBV18	.	.	TGTGCCAGCTCGAAAGACGCCAACTATGGCTACACCTTC	CASSKDANYGYTF
TRBJ1-4	TRBV20-1	.	.	TGCAGTGCTGAAACCAATGAAAAACTGTTTTTT	CSAETNEKLFF
TRBJ1-2	TRBV7-9	.	.	TGTGCCAGCAGCTTAGATACAGGTCCATATGGCTACACCTTC	CASSLDTGPYGYTF
TRBJ2-1	TRBV2	.	.	TGTGCCTCCCGGCGCTATGAGCAGTTCTTC	CASRRYEQFF
TRBJ1-5	TRBV18	TRBD1	.	TGTGCCAGCTCGCAGACAGGGTTCGATCAGCCCCAGCATTTT	CASSQTGFDQPQHF
TRBJ2-1	TRBV6-5	.	.	TGTGCCAGCACCCTAGTCAATGAGCAGTTCTTC	CASTLVNEQFF
TRBJ2-5	TRBV11-1	.	.	TGTGCCAGCAGCTTAGTTAGCTCGGGGGGCTCCGAGACCCAGTACTTC	CASSLVSSGGSETQYF
TRBJ1-2	TRBV7-9	.	.	TGTGCCAGCAGCTTAGAAGGAGGGTATGGCTACACCTTC	CASSLEGGYGYTF
TRBJ2-5	TRBV27	.	few	TGTGCCAGCAGTTTGAACGCACGGTTCTTCGGGGAGACCCAGTACTTC	CASSLNARFFGETQYF
TRBJ1-1	TRBV18	.	.	TGTGCCAGCTCACCATCCGGGACAAGGAACACTGAAGCTTTCTTT	CASSPSGTRNTEAFF
TRBJ2-3	TRBV9	.	once	TGTGCCAGCAGCGTAAGGGGGTCGGGCACAGATACGCAGTATTTT	CASSVRGSGTDTQYF
TRBJ2-4	TRBV5-6	TRBD2	few	TGTGCCAGCAGCTTGACTAGCGGGAGGGCCAAGTTGCAGTACTTC	CASSLTSGRAKLQYF
TRBJ1-2	TRBV20-1	TRBD1	.	TGCAGATATAGACAGGGAACCTGCTTC	CRYRQGTCF
TRBJ1-1	TRBV30	.	.	TGTGCCTGGAGTTTCCTGGGTATAGCTGGCACTGAAGCTTTCTTT	CAWSFLGIAGTEAFF
TRBJ1-2	TRBV19	.	.	TGTGCCAGTATACGAAGGTTCCGAAATTCTAACTATGGCTACACCTTC	CASIRRFRNSNYGYTF
TRBJ2-3	TRBV29-1	TRBD2	.	TGCAGCGCGGGGGGAGGACGGGGGGATACGCAGTATTTT	CSAGGGRGDTQYF
TRBJ2-2	TRBV11-3	.	.	TGTGCCAGCAGCTTTGGGACCGGGATTCGCGCCGGGGAGCTGTTTTTT	CASSFGTGIRAGELFF
TRBJ2-6	TRBV28	TRBD1	.	TGTGCCAGCAAAAAACCGGGACAGGGCTTCACTGGGGCCAACGTCCTGACTTTC	CASKKPGQGFTGANVLTF
TRBJ2-2	TRBV7-6	TRBD2	.	TGTGCCAGCAGCCCTAGCGGGCTAGGCACCGGGGAGCTGTTTTTT	CASSPSGLGTGELFF
TRBJ1-4	TRBV6-6	.	.	TGTGCCAGTAGTTCGCGGGGGCAGGGGAATGAAAAACTGTTTTTT	CASSSRGQGNEKLFF
TRBJ2-7	TRBV6-6	.	few	TGTGCCAGCAGCCTGGACTCCCCACTCTCCTACGAGCAGTACTTC	CASSLDSPLSYEQYF
TRBJ1-1	TRBV19	TRBD1	.	TGTGCCAGTAGTATACAGGGGGCCACTGAAGCTTTCTTT	CASSIQGATEAFF
TRBJ1-2	TRBV11-2	.	.	TGTGCCAGCAGCCCACCTAACTATGGCTACACCTTC	CASSPPNYGYTF
TRBJ1-1	TRBV27	TRBD1	.	TGTGCCAGCAGTTTATTGAGGGGGCTGAACACTGAAGCTTTCTTT	CASSLLRGLNTEAFF
TRBJ2-3	TRBV28	TRBD2	.	TGTGCCAGCAGTTTATCTATAGCGGGAGGGTATACGCAGTATTTT	CASSLSIAGGYTQYF
TRBJ1-5	TRBV5-6	TRBD1	.	TGTGCCAGCAGCTTGAGGGGACAGGGCCCTCAGCCCCAGCATTTT	CASSLRGQGPQPQHF
TRBJ1-1	TRBV9	.	.	TGTGCCAGCAGTCCCCGGGAGCGGACTGAAGCTTTCTTT	CASSPRERTEAFF
TRBJ1-4	TRBV2	.	.	TGTGCCAGCAGCTTCTCAGGACCCGAAAAACTGTTTTTT	CASSFSGPEKLFF
TRBJ1-2	TRBV6-5	.	.	TGTGCCAGCAGTGGGGACATCTATGGCTACACCTTC	CASSGDIYGYTF
TRBJ2-3	TRBV5-5	TRBD1	.	TGTGCCAGCAGCTCCCCGGGACAGGGCACAGATACGCAGTATTTT	CASSSPGQGTDTQYF
TRBJ2-7	TRBV27	TRBD2	few	TGTGCCAGCAGTTTGGGAGGGTACGAGCAGTACTTC	CASSLGGYEQYF
TRBJ1-1	TRBV9	.	few	TGTGCCAGCAGCGACTTCTCTGTCAGCATGAACACTGAAGCTTTCTTT	CASSDFSVSMNTEAFF
TRBJ2-1	TRBV6-5	TRBD1	.	TGTGCCAGCAGTTTCCGGGACAGGGGGAATGAGCAGTTCTTC	CASSFRDRGNEQFF
TRBJ1-2	TRBV5-1	TRBD1	few	TGCGCCAGCAGCTCGGGACAGAACTATGGCTACACCTTC	CASSSGQNYGYTF
TRBJ2-6	TRBV6-1	.	.	TGTGCCAGCAGCAGAACCAGTGTCAACGTCCTGACTTTC	CASSRTSVNVLTF
TRBJ2-1	TRBV7-9	.	.	TGTGCCAGCAGCTTAGAAGCGACAGGTTCCTACAATGAGCAGTTCTTC	CASSLEATGSYNEQFF
TRBJ2-7	TRBV5-6	.	.	TGTGCCAGCAGCTTGGCCCCGACAGCGCTCGGTACGAACGAGCAGTACTTC	CASSLAPTALGTNEQYF
TRBJ2-1	TRBV11-3	TRBD2	once	TGTGCCAGCAGCTGGGTAGCGGGACGGGGTGCGGTTGAGCAGTTCTTC	CASSWVAGRGAVEQFF
TRBJ2-1	TRBV29-1	.	.	TGCAGCGCAAAGGGGAGACTAGTTGTGTTAAATGAGCAGTTCTTC	CSAKGRLVVLNEQFF
TRBJ1-2	TRBV18	.	.	TGTGCCAGCTCACCAGGCGGGGGCCTTAACTATGGCTACACCTTC	CASSPGGGLNYGYTF
TRBJ2-7	TRBV6-1	TRBD2	.	TGTGCCAGCCGACTAGCGACGAGCTCCTACGAGCAGTACTTC	CASRLATSSYEQYF
TRBJ2-4	TRBV4-2	.	.	TGTGCCAGCAGCCAAGATCGCGGAACGGGAGAGGGGTACATTCAGTACTTC	CASSQDRGTGEGYIQYF
TRBJ2-7	TRBV28	.	.	TGTGCCAGCAGTTTTGGACAGATCCCCGAGCAGTACTTC	CASSFGQIPEQYF